Listed below are T cell receptor beta chains from one sample, sequenced in a study of human T cells and chemical hapten exposure. TCRdb fed the RACE reads into MiXCR, producing one record per CDR3 protein. The sample lists some 350,000 distinct CDR3 sequences, approximately 6.3% occurring once. The specimen was whole blood, collected in connection with sensitization to the hapten diphenylcyclopropenone (DPC). These receptors were collected from a woman in her late teens or twenties with alopecia areata. Some clones in this sample may be carry-over from other donors' samples. CDR3s include the opening cysteine and the closing phenylalanine or tryptophan. D genes are given only for firm matches. Clone size appears in some rows only: once, few, many, or a class for an expanded clone.

j_call clone_size d_call v_call cdr3_nt cdr3_aa
TRBJ1-2 NA NA TRBV2 TGTGCCAGGGAGGGGAGAGCTAACTATGGCTACACCTTC CAREGRANYGYTF
TRBJ2-7 NA NA TRBV7-8 TGTGCCAGCAGCTTAGGGACACAATACGGCACCTACGAGCAGTACTTC CASSLGTQYGTYEQYF
TRBJ2-2 NA TRBD1 TRBV5-1 TGCGCCAGCAGCTTCACAGGGGATGGAAGGACCGGGGAGCTGTTTTTT CASSFTGDGRTGELFF
TRBJ2-1 NA TRBD2 TRBV3-1 TGTGCCAGCAGCCAAGATCTGGCGGGGGTGACCTACAATGAGCAGTTCTTC CASSQDLAGVTYNEQFF
TRBJ1-5 few TRBD1 TRBV20-1 TGCAGTGCTAGAGATTCGGGACAGCTGGATCAGCCCCAGCATTTT CSARDSGQLDQPQHF
TRBJ2-3 NA NA TRBV20-1 TGCAGTGCTAGACGGGCAGATACGCAGTATTTT CSARRADTQYF
TRBJ1-4 many NA TRBV29-1 TGCAGCGTTGCGCTGGATGAAAAACTGTTTTTT CSVALDEKLFF
TRBJ2-7 many TRBD1 TRBV20-1 TGCAGTGCTAGTGGGGTTAGACAGGGAACGCGCCCCGAGCAGTACTTC CSASGVRQGTRPEQYF
TRBJ2-5 many TRBD1 TRBV6-5 TGTGCCAGCAGTTACCCCATAGACAGGGCGATTGGGGAGACCCAGTACTTC CASSYPIDRAIGETQYF
TRBJ2-3 few NA TRBV20-1 TGCAGTGGGGGCGACGTGGTTACGCAGTATTTT CSGGDVVTQYF
TRBJ2-7 NA TRBD2 TRBV20-1 TGCAGTGCTAGTCGTAATCGGGGGGCCTACGAGCAGTACTTC CSASRNRGAYEQYF
TRBJ2-3 few NA TRBV29-1 TGCAGCGCGTTTGGAGGGGGAAACACAGATACGCAGTATTTT CSAFGGGNTDTQYF
TRBJ1-2 many NA TRBV20-1 TGCAGTGCTAGTGGGTTTGAGGCTAATACGGGCTATGGCTACACCTTC CSASGFEANTGYGYTF
TRBJ1-2 NA NA TRBV7-9 TGTGCCTGCAGCTTAGCGCAGGGCCGTAACTATGGCTACACCTTC CACSLAQGRNYGYTF
TRBJ2-3 many NA TRBV4-3 TGCGCCAGCAGCCAAGTCCCGGGGGGCGGTGAAGATACGCAGTATTTT CASSQVPGGGEDTQYF
TRBJ2-6 many NA TRBV2 TGTGCCAGCAGTGAAGGGACACCAGACTCTGGGGCCAACGTCCTGACTTTC CASSEGTPDSGANVLTF
TRBJ1-1 NA TRBD1 TRBV6-5 TGTGCCAGCAGTGCATTAAACAGGGGCCTCGCTTTCTTT CASSALNRGLAFF
TRBJ2-7 many TRBD1 TRBV20-1 TGCAGTGCTAGATCCAGGGGGAAGTACGAGCAGTACTTC CSARSRGKYEQYF
TRBJ2-7 many TRBD1 TRBV10-3 TGTGCCATCGGGGGCGGCCCCGGGACAGGGACATACGAGCAGTACTTC CAIGGGPGTGTYEQYF
TRBJ2-3 few NA TRBV5-1 TGCGCCAGCAGCTTGCAAGGACCGGAGGGTACGCAGTATTTT CASSLQGPEGTQYF
TRBJ2-1 few TRBD2 TRBV7-3 TGTGCCAGCAGCTTACCCGGACTAGGCGGGGGGGTTGGCTCCTACAATGAGCAGTTCTTC CASSLPGLGGGVGSYNEQFF
TRBJ2-7 NA TRBD1 TRBV5-1 TGCGCCAGCAGCTTGGACGGGACAGCCTACGAGCAGTACTTC CASSLDGTAYEQYF
TRBJ2-3 NA NA TRBV6-2/TRBV6-3 TGTGCCAGCAGTTACAGGGGGGGTTTTGTCAGGGATACGCAGTATTTT CASSYRGGFVRDTQYF
TRBJ2-1 NA TRBD1 TRBV4-1 TGCGCCAGCAGCCTCGGAGGGGACAGGGTTCGTCATGAGCAGTTCTTC CASSLGGDRVRHEQFF
TRBJ2-3 NA TRBD1 TRBV5-6 TGTGCCAGCAGCCTGACAGGGTTCGCAGATACGCAGTATTTT CASSLTGFADTQYF
TRBJ2-7 NA TRBD1 TRBV11-1 TGTGCCAGCAGCTTGTTTGCCGGGACAGGGGGCTACGAGCAGTACTTC CASSLFAGTGGYEQYF
TRBJ2-1 many NA TRBV3-1 TGTGCCAGCAGCCAAGGTCGTTCCAATGAGCAGTTCTTC CASSQGRSNEQFF
TRBJ2-7 NA TRBD1 TRBV5-1 TGCGCCAGCAGCGGACAGGGAGCAGGGGAGTACTTC CASSGQGAGEYF
TRBJ1-4 few TRBD1 TRBV4-3 TGCGCCAGCAGCCCCGGACAGGGAGGAACTAATGAAAAACTGTTTTTT CASSPGQGGTNEKLFF
TRBJ1-2 NA NA TRBV3-1 TGTGCCAGCAGCCGAGCGGGGTCCTACACCTTC CASSRAGSYTF
TRBJ1-2 few NA TRBV29-1 TGCAGCGTTGAAGACGAGGTAGTTGGCTATGGCTACACCTTC CSVEDEVVGYGYTF
TRBJ2-3 few TRBD2 TRBV7-8 TGTGCCAGCAGCTTCCCGCCGGGACTAGAGGGAGATACGCAGTATTTT CASSFPPGLEGDTQYF
TRBJ1-5 NA NA TRBV12-3/TRBV12-4 TGTGCCAGCAGTTTAGGGGCTCAGGGTAGGCAGCCCCAGCATTTT CASSLGAQGRQPQHF
TRBJ1-2 many TRBD1 TRBV28 TGTGCCAGCAGTACAGGGGGGAAGGACTATGGCTACACCTTC CASSTGGKDYGYTF
TRBJ2-7 many NA TRBV7-9 TGTGCCAGCAGCCCAAATCAGGGGCCTCGGGTCTGCTTC CASSPNQGPRVCF
TRBJ1-2 NA NA TRBV20-1 TGCAGTGCTAGAGAACAAGCGGTTCGAACTAACTATGGCTACACCTTC CSAREQAVRTNYGYTF
TRBJ1-1 few TRBD1 TRBV29-1 TGCAGCACCGGGACAGGGGGGGACACTGAAGCTTTCTTT CSTGTGGDTEAFF
TRBJ2-5 NA TRBD2 TRBV6-5 TGTGCCAGCACTCCTAGGGTGACTAGCGGGCAAGAGACCCAGTACTTC CASTPRVTSGQETQYF
TRBJ1-2 many NA TRBV19 TGTGCCAGTAGAAGGAAGGAGACAGCTTTCTCTAACTATGGCTACACCTTC CASRRKETAFSNYGYTF
TRBJ2-2 NA NA TRBV28 TGTGCCAGCAGTCCGGGGACCAAAGGCACCGGGGAGCTGTTTTTT CASSPGTKGTGELFF